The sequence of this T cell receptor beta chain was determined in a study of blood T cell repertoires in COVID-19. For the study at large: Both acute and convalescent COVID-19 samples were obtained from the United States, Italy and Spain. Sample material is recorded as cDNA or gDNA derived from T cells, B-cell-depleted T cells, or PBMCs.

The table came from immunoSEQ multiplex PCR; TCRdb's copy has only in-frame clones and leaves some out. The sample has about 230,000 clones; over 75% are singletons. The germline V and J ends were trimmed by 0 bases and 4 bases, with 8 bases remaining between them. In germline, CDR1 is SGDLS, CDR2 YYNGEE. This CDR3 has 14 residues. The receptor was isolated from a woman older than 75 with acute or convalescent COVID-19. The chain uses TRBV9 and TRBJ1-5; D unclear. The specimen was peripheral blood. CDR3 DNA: TGTGCCAGCAGCGTAGCAACAGAAAATCAGCCCCAGCATTTT. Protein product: CASSVATENQPQHF.